This entry is about one TCR beta chain. The record originates from a study of response to subunit inactivated influenza vaccine. Germline CDR1 reads LGHDT; CDR2 reads YNNKEL (reference sequence). The CDR3 runs 15 residues. V was shortened by 2 bases and J by 2 bases, with 11 bases between the two germline ends. TCRdb passed the RT-PCR reads through MiXCR, listing each CDR3 protein once. The table has 650,000 to 800,000 distinct CDR3 sequences, about 18% seen once. This clonotype was sampled from a man aged 50 or older who received an inactivated influenza vaccine. The rearrangement joins TRBV3-1 to TRBJ2-3; D gene unclear. The sequenced sample was PBMCs from blood, obtained 5 days after vaccination. In DNA, the CDR3 is TGTGCCAGCAGCCAACTAGTATCCCACACAGATACGCAGTATTTT. Amino acid sequence: CASSQLVSHTDTQYF.